The entry below describes one TCR beta chain. Its cognate antigen is unknown. The team ran DNA from unsorted PBMCs on ten immunoSEQ deep assay plates for sequencing. In the authors' workflow: Filtering differed since immunoSEQ provided only junctions, with no quality scores. The table came from immunoSEQ multiplex PCR; TCRdb's copy has only in-frame clones and leaves some out. The V and J calls and clone size are taken from that table; D and trimming were inferred from the DNA. The profile shows roughly 490,000 clones, 76% of them singletons. Per germline, CDR1 MNHNS and CDR2 SASEGT. CDR3 length: 15 amino acids. The data originate from a study of shared clonotypes between healthy human individuals. Genomic DNA, for the unsorted samples, came from about 90 million PBMCs. The study's findings and limits: Sample collection involved blood only; tissue repertoires are likely different.

The sample comprised PBMCs. The chain couples TRBV6-1 to TRBJ2-5; 13 bases match TRBD2. The J call may be mistaken, given a closer DNA end match to TRBJ2-7. This TCR came from a woman aged 40 to 50 in good health. Some clones in this sample may be carry-over from other donors' samples. The CDR3 spells CASTRLAGGTYEQYF. In nucleotides, the CDR3 is TGTGCCAGCACAAGACTAGCGGGAGGAACCTACGAGCAGTACTTC.